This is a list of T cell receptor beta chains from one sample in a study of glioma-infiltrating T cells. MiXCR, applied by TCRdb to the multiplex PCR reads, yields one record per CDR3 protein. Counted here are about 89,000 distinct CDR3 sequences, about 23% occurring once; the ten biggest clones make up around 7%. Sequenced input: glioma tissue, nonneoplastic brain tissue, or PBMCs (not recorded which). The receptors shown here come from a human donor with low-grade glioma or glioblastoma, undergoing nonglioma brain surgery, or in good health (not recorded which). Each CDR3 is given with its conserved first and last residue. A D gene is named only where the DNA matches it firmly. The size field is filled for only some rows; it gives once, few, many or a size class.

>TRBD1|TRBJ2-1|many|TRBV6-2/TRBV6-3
CASSPRGTGIDEQFF
TGTGCCAGCAGTCCCCGGGGGACAGGGATCGATGAGCAGTTCTTC
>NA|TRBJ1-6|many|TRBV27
CASSPVGGGHSPLHF
TGTGCCAGCAGTCCCGTTGGGGGTGGGCATTCACCCCTCCACTTT
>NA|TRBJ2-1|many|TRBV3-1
CASSQDHGPNYNEQFF
TGTGCCAGCAGCCAAGACCACGGCCCGAACTACAATGAGCAGTTCTTC
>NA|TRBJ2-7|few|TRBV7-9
CASSPPSSSYEQYF
TGTGCCAGCAGCCCACCGTCCTCCTCCTACGAGCAGTACTTC
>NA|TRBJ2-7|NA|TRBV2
CASTHSYEQYF
TGTGCCAGCACGCACAGCTACGAGCAGTACTTC
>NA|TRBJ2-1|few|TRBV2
CASSRTAVTYNEQFF
TGTGCCAGCAGCCGGACTGCAGTAACCTACAATGAGCAGTTCTTC
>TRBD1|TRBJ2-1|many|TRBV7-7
CASSLDGTGSLNEQFF
TGTGCCAGCAGCTTAGACGGGACAGGGTCCCTAAATGAGCAGTTCTTC
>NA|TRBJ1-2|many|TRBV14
CASSHGRDYGYTF
TGTGCCAGCAGCCACGGACGGGACTATGGCTACACCTTC
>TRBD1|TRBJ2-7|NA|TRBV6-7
CASNPAGHRKWDRRPETYEQYF
TGTGCCAGCAATCCCGCCGGGCATAGGAAGTGGGACAGGCGACCGGAAACCTACGAGCAGTACTTC
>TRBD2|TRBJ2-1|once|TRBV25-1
CASRTSGRQVSYSEQLF
TGTGCCAGCCGGACTAGCGGGAGACAGGTTTCCTACAGTGAGCAGTTATTC
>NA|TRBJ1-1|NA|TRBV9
CASSEGGSRKNAEAFF
TGTGCCAGCAGCGAGGGGGGAAGTCGTAAGAACGCTGAAGCTTTCTTT
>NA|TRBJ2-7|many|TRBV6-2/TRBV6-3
CASSSSRGDEQYF
TGTGCCAGCAGTTCCTCCAGGGGCGACGAGCAGTACTTC
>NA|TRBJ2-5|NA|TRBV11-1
CASSPGGLNLQETQYF
TGTGCCAGCAGCCCTGGCGGGCTTAACCTCCAAGAGACCCAGTACTTC
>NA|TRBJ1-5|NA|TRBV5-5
CASSLAPGRSGNQPQHF
TGTGCCAGCAGCTTGGCCCCAGGGCGATCCGGCAATCAGCCCCAGCATTTT
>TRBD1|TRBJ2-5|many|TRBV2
CASSGQVQETQYF
TGTGCCAGCAGCGGACAGGTACAAGAGACCCAGTACTTC
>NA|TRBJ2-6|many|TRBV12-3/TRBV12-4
CASSTGRGANVLTF
TGTGCCAGCAGTACCGGTAGGGGGGCCAACGTCCTGACTTTC
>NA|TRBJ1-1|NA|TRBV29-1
CSVRVGAAEAFF
TGCAGCGTCAGGGTAGGGGCAGCCGAAGCTTTCTTT
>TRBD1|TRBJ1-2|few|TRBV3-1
CASSPGLIRGQYGYTF
TGTGCCAGCAGCCCGGGCCTTATCAGGGGGCAATATGGCTACACCTTC
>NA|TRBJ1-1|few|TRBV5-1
CASSLREITEAFF
TGCGCCAGCAGCTTAAGAGAAATCACTGAAGCTTTCTTT
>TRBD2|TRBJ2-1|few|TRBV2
CASKPGLAGGPAREQFF
TGTGCCAGCAAACCGGGACTAGCGGGGGGCCCAGCCAGGGAGCAGTTCTTC
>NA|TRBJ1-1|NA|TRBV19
CASRTGPTRTTEAFF
TGTGCCAGTAGGACAGGACCCACAAGGACCACTGAAGCTTTCTTT
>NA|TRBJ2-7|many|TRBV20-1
CSARDPSRVHEQYF
TGCAGTGCTAGAGATCCGAGCAGGGTCCACGAGCAGTACTTC
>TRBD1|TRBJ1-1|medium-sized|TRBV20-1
CSAREDRLNTEAFF
TGCAGTGCTAGAGAGGACAGGTTGAACACTGAAGCTTTCTTT
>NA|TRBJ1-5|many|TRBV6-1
CASRRDKRYNQPQHF
TGTGCCAGCAGGAGGGACAAGCGTTACAATCAGCCCCAGCATTTT
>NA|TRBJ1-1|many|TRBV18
CASSRGDLNTEAFF
TGTGCCAGCTCCCGAGGGGACCTGAACACTGAAGCTTTCTTT
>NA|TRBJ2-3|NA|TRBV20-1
CSAIRRSRNTDTQYF
TGCAGTGCGATACGGCGGAGCAGAAACACAGATACGCAGTATTTT
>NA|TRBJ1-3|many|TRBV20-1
CSARLGNTIYF
TGCAGTGCTAGATTGGGCAACACCATATATTTT